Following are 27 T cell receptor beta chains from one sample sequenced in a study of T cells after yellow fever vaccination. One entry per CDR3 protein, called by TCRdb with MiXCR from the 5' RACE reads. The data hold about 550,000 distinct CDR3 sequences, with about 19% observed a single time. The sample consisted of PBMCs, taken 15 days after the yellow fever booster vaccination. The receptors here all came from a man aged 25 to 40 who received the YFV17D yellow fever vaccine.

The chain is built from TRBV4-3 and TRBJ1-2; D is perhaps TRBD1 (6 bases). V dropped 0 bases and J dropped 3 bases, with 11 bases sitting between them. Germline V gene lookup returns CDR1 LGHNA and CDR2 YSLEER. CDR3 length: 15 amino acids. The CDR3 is CASSQEAGEDYGYTF. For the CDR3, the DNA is TGCGCCAGCAGCCAAGAGGCAGGGGAGGACTATGGCTACACCTTC.

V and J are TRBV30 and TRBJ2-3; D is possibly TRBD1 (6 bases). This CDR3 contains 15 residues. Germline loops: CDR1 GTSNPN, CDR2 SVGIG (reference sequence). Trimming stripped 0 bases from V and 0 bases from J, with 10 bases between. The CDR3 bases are TGTGCCTGGAGTGTGGGGGCTCGGAGCACAGATACGCAGTATTTT. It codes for CAWSVGARSTDTQYF.

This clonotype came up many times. CDR3 protein: CASSWGDEQFF. CDR3 nucleotides: TGTGCCAGCAGTTGGGGGGATGAGCAGTTCTTC. The chain is built from TRBV12-3 or TRBV12-4 and TRBJ2-1; possible D gene TRBD2, 6 bases. The CDR3 is made up of 11 amino acids. Trimming shortened V by 4 bases and J by 8 bases, and 6 bases separated the two germline ends.

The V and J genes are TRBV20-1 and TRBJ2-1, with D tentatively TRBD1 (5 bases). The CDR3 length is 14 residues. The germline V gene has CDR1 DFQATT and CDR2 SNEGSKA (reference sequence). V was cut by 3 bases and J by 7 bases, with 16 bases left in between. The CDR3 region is CSASDSRITNEQFF. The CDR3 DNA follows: TGCAGTGCTAGCGACAGTAGAATCACTAATGAGCAGTTCTTC.

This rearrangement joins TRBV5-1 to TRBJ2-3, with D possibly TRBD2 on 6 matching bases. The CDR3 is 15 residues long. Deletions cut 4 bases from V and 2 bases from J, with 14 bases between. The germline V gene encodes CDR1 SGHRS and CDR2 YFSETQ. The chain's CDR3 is CASSPGLRDTDTQYF. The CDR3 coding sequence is TGCGCCAGCAGCCCGGGACTTAGGGACACAGATACGCAGTATTTT.

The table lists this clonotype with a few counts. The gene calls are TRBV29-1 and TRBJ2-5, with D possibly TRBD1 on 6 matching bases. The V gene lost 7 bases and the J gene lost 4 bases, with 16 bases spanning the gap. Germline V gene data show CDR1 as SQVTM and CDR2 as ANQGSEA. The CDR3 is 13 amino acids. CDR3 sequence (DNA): TGCAGCGCCCTGACCCCCAGGGGAGAGACCCAGTACTTC. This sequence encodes CSALTPRGETQYF.

The CDR3 is CASSIPKGAQYF. DNA for the CDR3: TGTGCCAGCAGTATACCGAAGGGGGCGCAGTATTTT. This sequence joins TRBV12-3 or TRBV12-4 and TRBJ2-3; D might be TRBD1 (6 bases). The CDR3 has 12 amino acids. The V and J ends lost 5 bases and 10 bases respectively, with 13 bases between them.

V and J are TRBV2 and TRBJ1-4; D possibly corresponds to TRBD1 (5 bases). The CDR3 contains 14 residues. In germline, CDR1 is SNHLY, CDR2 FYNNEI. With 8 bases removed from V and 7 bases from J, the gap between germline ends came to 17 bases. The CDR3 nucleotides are TGTGCCAGCCTGTGGGACCTAAGTGGTGAAAAACTGTTTTTT. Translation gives CASLWDLSGEKLFF.

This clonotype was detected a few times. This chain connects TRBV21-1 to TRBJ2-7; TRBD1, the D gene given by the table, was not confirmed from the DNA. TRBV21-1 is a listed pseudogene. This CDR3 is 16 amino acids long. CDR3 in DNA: TGTGCCAGCAGCAACCCGGGGCACAAAAGCTCCTACGAGCAGTACTTC. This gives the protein CASSNPGHKSSYEQYF.

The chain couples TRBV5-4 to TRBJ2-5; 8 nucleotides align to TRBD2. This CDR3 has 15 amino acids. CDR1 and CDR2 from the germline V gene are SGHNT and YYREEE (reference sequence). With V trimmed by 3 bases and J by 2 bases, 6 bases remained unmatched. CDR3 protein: CASSSGGTRQETQYF. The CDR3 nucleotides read TGTGCCAGCAGCTCCGGCGGGACTAGACAAGAGACCCAGTACTTC.

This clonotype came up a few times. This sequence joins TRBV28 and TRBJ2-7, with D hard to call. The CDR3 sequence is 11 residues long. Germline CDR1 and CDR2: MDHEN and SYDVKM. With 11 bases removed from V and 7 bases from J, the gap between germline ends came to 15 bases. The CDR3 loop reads CAVVGSREQYF. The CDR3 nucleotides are TGTGCCGTTGTCGGCTCCCGGGAGCAGTACTTC.

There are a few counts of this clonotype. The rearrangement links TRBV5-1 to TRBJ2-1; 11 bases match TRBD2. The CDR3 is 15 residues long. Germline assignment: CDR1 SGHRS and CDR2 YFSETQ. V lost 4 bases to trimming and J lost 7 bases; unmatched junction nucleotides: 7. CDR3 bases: TGCGCCAGCAGCCTTAGCGGGAGGGGGGATAATGAGCAGTTCTTC. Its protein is CASSLSGRGDNEQFF.

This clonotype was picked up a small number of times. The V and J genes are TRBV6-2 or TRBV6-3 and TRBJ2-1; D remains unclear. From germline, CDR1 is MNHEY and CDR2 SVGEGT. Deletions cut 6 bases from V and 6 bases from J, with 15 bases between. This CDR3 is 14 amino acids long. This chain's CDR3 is CASSPGPPLNEQFF. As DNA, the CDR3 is TGTGCCAGCAGCCCCGGACCCCCGCTCAATGAGCAGTTCTTC.

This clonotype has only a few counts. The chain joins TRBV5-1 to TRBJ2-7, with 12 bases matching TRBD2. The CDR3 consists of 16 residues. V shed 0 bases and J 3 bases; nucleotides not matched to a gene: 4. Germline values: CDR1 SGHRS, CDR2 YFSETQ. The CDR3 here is CASSLGLAGVGYEQYF. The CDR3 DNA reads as TGCGCCAGCAGCTTGGGACTAGCGGGAGTAGGCTACGAGCAGTACTTC.

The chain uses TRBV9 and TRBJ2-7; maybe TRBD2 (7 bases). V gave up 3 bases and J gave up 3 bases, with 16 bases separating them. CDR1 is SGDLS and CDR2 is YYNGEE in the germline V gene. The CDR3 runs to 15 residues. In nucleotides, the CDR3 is TGTGCCAGCAGCGGGGGGGCTAGCGGAAACTACGAGCAGTACTTC. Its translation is CASSGGASGNYEQYF. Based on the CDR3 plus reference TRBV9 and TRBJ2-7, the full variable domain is DSGVTQTPKHLITATGQRVTLRCSPRSGDLSVYWYQQSLDQGLQFLIQYYNGEERAKGNILERFSAQQFPDLHSELNLSSLELGDSALYFCASSGGASGNYEQYFGPGTRLTVT.

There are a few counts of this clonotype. As DNA, the CDR3 is TGTGCCAGCAGCTCCCTTGCGCCCGGGGATACGCAGTATTTT. It yields the protein CASSSLAPGDTQYF. The chain is built from TRBV9 and TRBJ2-3; D unresolved. This CDR3 has 14 amino acids. Trimming took off 4 bases at V and 6 bases at J, with 15 bases between the two ends. Germline CDR1 SGDLS, CDR2 YYNGEE.

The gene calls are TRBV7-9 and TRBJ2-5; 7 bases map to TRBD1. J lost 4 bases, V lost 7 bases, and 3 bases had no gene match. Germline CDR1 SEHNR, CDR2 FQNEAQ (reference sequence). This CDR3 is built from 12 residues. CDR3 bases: TGTGCCAGCATAGGGGGCCGAGAGACCCAGTACTTC. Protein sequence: CASIGGRETQYF.

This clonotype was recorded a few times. The CDR3 DNA reads as TGTGCCTGGAGTACAACCGGGACATCTGGCTACACCTTC. It is translated as CAWSTTGTSGYTF. This rearrangement joins TRBV30 to TRBJ1-2, with a weak D call TRBD1 (6 bases). V gave up 2 bases and J gave up 7 bases, with 14 bases separating them. CDR1 is GTSNPN, CDR2 SVGIG, per germline (reference sequence). The CDR3 contains 13 residues. Full variable domain (remainder filled in from reference TRBV30 and TRBJ1-2): SQTIHQWPATLVQPVGSPLSLECTVEGTSNPNLYWYRQAAGRGLQLLFYSVGIGQISSEVPQNLSASRPQDRQFILSSKKLLLSDSGFYLCAWSTTGTSGYTFGSGTRLTVV.

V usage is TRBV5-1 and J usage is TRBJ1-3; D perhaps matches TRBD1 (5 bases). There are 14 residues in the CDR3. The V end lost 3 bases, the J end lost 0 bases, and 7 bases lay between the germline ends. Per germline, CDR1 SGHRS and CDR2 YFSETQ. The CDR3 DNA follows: TGCGCCAGCAGCTCCGGGACCTCTGGAAACACCATATATTTT. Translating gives CASSSGTSGNTIYF.

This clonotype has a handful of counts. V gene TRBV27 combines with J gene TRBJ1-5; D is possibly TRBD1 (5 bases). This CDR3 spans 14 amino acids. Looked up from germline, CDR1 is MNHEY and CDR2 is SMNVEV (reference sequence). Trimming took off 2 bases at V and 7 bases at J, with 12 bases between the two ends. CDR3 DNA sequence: TGTGCCAGCAGTTTAGCGGGGGAGGGACAGCCCCAGCATTTT. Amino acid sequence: CASSLAGEGQPQHF.

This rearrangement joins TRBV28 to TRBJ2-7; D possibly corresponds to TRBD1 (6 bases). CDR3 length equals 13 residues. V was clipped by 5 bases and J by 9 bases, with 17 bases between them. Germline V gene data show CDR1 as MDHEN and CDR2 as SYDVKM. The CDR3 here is CASSQGFVRGQYF. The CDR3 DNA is TGTGCCAGCAGTCAGGGGTTTGTGCGCGGGCAGTACTTC.

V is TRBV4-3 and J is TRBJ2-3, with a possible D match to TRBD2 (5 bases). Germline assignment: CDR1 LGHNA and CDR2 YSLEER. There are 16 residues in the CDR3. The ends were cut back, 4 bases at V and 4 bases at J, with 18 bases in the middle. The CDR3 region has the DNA TGCGCCAGCAGCCGGGCTCACTATTACGGGGCAGATACGCAGTATTTT. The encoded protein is CASSRAHYYGADTQYF.

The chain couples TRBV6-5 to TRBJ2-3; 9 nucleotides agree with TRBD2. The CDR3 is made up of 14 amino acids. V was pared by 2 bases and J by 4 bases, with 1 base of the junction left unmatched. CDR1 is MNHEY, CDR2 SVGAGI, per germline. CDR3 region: CASSYRGRADTQYF. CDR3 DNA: TGTGCCAGCAGTTACCGCGGGAGGGCAGATACGCAGTATTTT.

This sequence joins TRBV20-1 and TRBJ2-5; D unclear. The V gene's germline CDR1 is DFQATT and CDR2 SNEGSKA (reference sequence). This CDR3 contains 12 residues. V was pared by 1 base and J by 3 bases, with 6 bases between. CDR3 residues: CSARVGKETQYF. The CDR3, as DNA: TGCAGTGCTAGAGTGGGGAAAGAGACCCAGTACTTC.

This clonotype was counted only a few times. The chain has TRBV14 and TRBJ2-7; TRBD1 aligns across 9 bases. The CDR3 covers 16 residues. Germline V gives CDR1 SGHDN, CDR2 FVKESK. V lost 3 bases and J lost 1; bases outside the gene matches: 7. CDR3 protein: CASSHEPGQGSYEQYF. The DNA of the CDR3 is TGTGCCAGCAGCCACGAACCGGGACAGGGTTCCTACGAGCAGTACTTC. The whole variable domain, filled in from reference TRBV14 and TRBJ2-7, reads EAGVTQFPSHSVIEKGQTVTLRCDPISGHDNLYWYRRVMGKEIKFLLHFVKESKQDESGMPNNRFLAERTGGTYSTLKVQPAELEDSGVYFCASSHEPGQGSYEQYFGPGTRLTVT.

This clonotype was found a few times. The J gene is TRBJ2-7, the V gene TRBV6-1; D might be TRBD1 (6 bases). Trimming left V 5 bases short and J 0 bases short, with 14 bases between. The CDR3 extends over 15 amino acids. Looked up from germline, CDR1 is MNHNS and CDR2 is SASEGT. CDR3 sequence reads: CASSLSTGASYEQYF. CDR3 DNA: TGTGCCAGCAGTCTTTCGACAGGCGCCTCCTACGAGCAGTACTTC.

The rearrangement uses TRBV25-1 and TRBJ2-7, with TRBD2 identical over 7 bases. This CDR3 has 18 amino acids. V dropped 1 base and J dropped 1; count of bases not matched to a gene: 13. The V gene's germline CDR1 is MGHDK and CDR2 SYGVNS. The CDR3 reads CASSEFSGVAGESYEQYF. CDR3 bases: TGTGCCAGCAGTGAATTTTCTGGGGTAGCGGGCGAGTCCTACGAGCAGTACTTC.